The source of this T cell receptor beta chain is a study of blood T cell repertoires in COVID-19. As handled by the study authors: Amplification of reference gene primers provided the estimated nucleated cell counts. Assay: immunoSEQ multiplex PCR; the TCRdb copy retains only in-frame clones and omits some. V and J calls and clone size are as listed in that table; D and trimming were resolved from the DNA. This table has around 24,000 clones, about 77% appearing once. This CDR3 spans 16 amino acids. Germline V gene data show CDR1 as SGHVS and CDR2 as FQNEAQ. Trimming cost V 5 bases and J 0 bases, with 11 bases left between them.

This TCR was sampled from a man older than 75 with active or convalescent COVID-19. The material sequenced was peripheral blood. The chain links TRBV7-8 to TRBJ1-6, with a possible D match to TRBD1 (5 bases). The CDR3 DNA reads as TGTGCCAGCAGCGCCGTAAGGGGCTCCTATAATTCACCCCTCCACTTT. Translating gives CASSAVRGSYNSPLHF.